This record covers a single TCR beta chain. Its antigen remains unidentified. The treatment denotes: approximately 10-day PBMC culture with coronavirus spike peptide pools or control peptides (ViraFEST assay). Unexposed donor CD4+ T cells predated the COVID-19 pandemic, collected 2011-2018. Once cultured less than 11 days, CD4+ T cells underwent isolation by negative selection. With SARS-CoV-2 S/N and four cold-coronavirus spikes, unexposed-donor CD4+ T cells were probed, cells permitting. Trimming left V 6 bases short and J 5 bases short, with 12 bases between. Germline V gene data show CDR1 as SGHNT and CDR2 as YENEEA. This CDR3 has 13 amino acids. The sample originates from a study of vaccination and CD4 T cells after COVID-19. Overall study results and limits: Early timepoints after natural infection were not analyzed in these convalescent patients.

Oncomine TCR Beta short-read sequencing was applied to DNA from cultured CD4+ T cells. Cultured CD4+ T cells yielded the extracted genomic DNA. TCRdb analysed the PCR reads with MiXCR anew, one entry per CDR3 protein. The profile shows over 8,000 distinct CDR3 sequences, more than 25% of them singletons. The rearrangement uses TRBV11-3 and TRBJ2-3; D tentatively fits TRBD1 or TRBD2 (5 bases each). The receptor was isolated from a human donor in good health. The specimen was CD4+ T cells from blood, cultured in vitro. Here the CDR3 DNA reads TGTGCCAGCAGTCCTTCTGGGGGAGATACGCAGTATTTT. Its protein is CASSPSGGDTQYF.